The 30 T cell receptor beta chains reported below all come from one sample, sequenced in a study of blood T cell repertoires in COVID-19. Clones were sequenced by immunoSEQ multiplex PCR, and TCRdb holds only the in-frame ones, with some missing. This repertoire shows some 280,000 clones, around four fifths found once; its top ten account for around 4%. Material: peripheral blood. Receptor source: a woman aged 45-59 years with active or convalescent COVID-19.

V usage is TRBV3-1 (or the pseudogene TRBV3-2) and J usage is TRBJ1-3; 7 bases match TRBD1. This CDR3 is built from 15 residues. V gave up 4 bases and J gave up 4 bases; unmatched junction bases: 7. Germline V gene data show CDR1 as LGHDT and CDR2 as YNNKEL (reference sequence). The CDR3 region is CASSRSTGSGNTIYF. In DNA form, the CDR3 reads TGTGCCAGCAGCCGATCGACAGGGTCGGGAAACACCATATATTTT.

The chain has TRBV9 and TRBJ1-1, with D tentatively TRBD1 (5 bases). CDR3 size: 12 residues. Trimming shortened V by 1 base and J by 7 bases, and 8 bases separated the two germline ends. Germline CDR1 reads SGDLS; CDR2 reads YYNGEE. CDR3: CASSVQGREAFF. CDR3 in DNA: TGTGCCAGCAGCGTACAGGGTCGTGAAGCTTTCTTT.

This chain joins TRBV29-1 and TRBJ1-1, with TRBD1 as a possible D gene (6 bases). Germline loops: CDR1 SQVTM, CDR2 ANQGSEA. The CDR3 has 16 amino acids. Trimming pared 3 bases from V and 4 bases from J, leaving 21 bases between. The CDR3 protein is CSVDDRSLPRGTEAFF. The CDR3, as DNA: TGCAGCGTTGACGACAGGTCCCTCCCCCGGGGCACTGAAGCTTTCTTT.

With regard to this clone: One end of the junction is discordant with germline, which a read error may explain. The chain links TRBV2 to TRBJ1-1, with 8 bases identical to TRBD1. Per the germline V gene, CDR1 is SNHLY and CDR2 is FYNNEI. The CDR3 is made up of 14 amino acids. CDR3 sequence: CASREDRGLTEAFF. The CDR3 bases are TGTGCCAGCAGAGAAGACAGGGGTCTTACTGAAGCTTTCTTT. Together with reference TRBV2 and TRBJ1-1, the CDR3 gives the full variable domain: EPEVTQTPSHQVTQMGQEVILRCVPISNHLYFYWYRQILGQKVEFLVSFYNNEISEKSEIFDDQFSVERPDGSNFTLKIRSTKLEDSAMYFCASREDRGLTEAFFGQGTRLTVV.

The CDR3 DNA reads as TGTGCCACCAGCAGAGATCGGAGTAAGGGCAGGGATGAGCAGTTCTTC. This translates into CATSRDRSKGRDEQFF. The chain links TRBV15 to TRBJ2-1; possible D gene TRBD1, 5 bases. The CDR3 extends over 16 amino acids. V was pared by 0 bases and J by 8 bases, with 17 bases between. CDR1 LNHNV and CDR2 YYDKDF come from the germline V gene (reference sequence). The complete variable domain, with remaining parts taken from reference TRBV15 and TRBJ2-1, reads DAMVIQNPRYQVTQFGKPVTLSCSQTLNHNVMYWYQQKSSQAPKLLFHYYDKDFNNEADTPDNFQSRRPNTSFCFLDIRSPGLGDTAMYLCATSRDRSKGRDEQFFGPGTRLTVL.

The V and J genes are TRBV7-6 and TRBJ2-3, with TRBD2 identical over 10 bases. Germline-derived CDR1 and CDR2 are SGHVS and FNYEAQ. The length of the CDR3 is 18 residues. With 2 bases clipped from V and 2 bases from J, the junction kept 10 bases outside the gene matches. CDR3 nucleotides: TGTGCCAGCAGCTTACAGAGGGTAGCGGGAGGATCCACAGATACGCAGTATTTT. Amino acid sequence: CASSLQRVAGGSTDTQYF.

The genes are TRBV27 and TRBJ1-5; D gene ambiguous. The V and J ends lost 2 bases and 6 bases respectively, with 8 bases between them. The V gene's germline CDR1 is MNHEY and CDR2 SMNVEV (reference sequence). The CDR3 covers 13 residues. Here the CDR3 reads CASSLEGSQPQHF. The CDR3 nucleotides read TGTGCCAGCAGTTTAGAGGGAAGTCAGCCCCAGCATTTT.

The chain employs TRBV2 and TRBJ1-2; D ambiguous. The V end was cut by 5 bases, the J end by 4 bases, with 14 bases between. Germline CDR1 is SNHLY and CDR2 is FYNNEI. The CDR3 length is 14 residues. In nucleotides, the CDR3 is TGTGCCAGCAGTCCCCGGCAGGTCCCCTATGGCTACACCTTC. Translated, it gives CASSPRQVPYGYTF.

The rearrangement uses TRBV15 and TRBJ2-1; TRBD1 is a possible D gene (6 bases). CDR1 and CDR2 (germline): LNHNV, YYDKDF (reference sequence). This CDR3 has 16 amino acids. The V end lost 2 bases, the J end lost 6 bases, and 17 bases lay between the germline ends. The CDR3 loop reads CATSRNSLDSGNEQFF. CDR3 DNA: TGTGCCACCAGCAGAAACTCCCTGGACAGTGGCAATGAGCAGTTCTTC. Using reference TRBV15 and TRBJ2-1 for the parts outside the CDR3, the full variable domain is DAMVIQNPRYQVTQFGKPVTLSCSQTLNHNVMYWYQQKSSQAPKLLFHYYDKDFNNEADTPDNFQSRRPNTSFCFLDIRSPGLGDTAMYLCATSRNSLDSGNEQFFGPGTRLTVL.

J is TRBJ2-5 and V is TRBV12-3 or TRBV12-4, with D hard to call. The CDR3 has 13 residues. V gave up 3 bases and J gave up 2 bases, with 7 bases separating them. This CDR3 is CASSFIAQETQYF. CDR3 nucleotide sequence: TGTGCCAGCAGTTTTATTGCGCAAGAGACCCAGTACTTC.

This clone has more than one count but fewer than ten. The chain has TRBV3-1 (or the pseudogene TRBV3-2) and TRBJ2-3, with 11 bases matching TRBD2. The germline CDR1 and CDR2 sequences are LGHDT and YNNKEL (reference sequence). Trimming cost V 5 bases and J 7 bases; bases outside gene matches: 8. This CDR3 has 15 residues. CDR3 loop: CASSITSGRDNTQYF. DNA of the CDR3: TGTGCCAGCAGCATCACTAGCGGGAGAGACAATACGCAGTATTTT.

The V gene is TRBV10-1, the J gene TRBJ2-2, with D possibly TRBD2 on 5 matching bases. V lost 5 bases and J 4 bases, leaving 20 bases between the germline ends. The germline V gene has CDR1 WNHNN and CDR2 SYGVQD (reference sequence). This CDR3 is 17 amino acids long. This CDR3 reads CASSPITAAGSTGELFF. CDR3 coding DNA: TGCGCCAGCAGTCCGATCACGGCGGCTGGGAGCACCGGGGAGCTGTTTTTT.

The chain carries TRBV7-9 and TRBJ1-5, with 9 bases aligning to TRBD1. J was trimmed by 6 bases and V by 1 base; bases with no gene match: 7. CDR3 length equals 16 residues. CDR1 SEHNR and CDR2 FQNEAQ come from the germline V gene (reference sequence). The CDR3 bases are TGTGCCAGCAGCTTAGGGGGACAGGGATTGGTTCAGCCCCAGCATTTT. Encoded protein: CASSLGGQGLVQPQHF.

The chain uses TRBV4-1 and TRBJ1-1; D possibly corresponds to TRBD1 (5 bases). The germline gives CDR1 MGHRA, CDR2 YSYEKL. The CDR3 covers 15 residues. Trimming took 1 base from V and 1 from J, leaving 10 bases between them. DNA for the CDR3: TGCGCCAGCAGCCAAGCAACCAGGGAGAACACTGAAGCTTTCTTT. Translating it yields CASSQATRENTEAFF.

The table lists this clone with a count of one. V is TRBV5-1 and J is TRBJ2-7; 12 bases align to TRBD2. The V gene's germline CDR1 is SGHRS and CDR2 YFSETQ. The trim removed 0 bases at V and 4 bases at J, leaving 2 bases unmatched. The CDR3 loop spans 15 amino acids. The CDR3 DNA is TGCGCCAGCAGCTTGGGACTAGCGGGAGAGTACGAGCAGTACTTC. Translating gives CASSLGLAGEYEQYF.

CDR3 nucleotides: TGTGCCAGCAGGCCGGGACTAGCGGACGTCGGGGAGCTGTTTTTT. This translates into CASRPGLADVGELFF. The chain couples TRBV6-5 to TRBJ2-2; TRBD2 matches at 11 bases. CDR1 is MNHEY and CDR2 is SVGAGI in the germline V gene. The CDR3 covers 15 residues. The V gene end was trimmed by 6 bases and the J gene end by 7 bases; junction bases not matched to a gene: 7.

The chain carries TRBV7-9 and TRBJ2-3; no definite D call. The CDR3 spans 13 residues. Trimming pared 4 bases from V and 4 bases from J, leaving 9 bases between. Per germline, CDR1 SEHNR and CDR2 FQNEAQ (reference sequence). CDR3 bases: TGTGCCAGCAGCTCGGGTCGCGCAGATACGCAGTATTTT. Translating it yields CASSSGRADTQYF.

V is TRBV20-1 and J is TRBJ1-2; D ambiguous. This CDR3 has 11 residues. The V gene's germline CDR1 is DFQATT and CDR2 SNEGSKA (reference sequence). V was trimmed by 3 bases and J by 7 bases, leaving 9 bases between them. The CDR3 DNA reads TGCAGTGCTAGCGGGATGCGTGGCTACACCTTC. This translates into CSASGMRGYTF.

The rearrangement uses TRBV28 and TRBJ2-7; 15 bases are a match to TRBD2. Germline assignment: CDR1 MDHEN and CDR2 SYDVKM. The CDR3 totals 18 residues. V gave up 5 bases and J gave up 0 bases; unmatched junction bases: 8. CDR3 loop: CASSLRTSGRGHSYEQYF. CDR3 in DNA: TGTGCCAGCAGTCTAAGGACTAGCGGGAGGGGACACTCCTACGAGCAGTACTTC.

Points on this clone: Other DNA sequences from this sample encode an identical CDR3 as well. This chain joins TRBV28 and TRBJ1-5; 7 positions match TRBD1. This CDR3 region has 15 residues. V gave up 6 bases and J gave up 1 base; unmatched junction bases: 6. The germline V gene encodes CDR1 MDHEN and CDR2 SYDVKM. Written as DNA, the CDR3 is TGTGCCAGCAGCCAACGACAGGGCAGCAATCAGCCCCAGCATTTT. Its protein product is CASSQRQGSNQPQHF.

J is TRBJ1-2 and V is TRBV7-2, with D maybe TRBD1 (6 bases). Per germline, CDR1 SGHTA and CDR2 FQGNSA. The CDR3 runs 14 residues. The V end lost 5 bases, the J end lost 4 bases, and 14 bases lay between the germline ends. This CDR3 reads CASSPRTAFYGYTF. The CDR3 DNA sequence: TGTGCCAGCAGCCCACGGACAGCCTTCTATGGCTACACCTTC.

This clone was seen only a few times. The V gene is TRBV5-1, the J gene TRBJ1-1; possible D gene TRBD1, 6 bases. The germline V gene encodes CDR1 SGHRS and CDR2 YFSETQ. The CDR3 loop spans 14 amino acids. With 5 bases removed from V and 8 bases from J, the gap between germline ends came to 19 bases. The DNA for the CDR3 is TGCGCCAGCAGGGACGATCAGGGGAGAAGGGAAGCTTTCTTT. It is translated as CASRDDQGRREAFF.

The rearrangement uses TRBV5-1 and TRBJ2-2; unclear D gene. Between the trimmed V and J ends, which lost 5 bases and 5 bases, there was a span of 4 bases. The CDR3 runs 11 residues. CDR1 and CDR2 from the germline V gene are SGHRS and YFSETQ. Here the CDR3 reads CASSQTGELFF. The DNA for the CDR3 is TGCGCCAGCAGTCAAACCGGGGAGCTGTTTTTT. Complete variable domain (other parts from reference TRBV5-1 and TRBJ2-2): KAGVTQTPRYLIKTRGQQVTLSCSPISGHRSVSWYQQTPGQGLQFLFEYFSETQRNKGNFPGRFSGRQFSNSRSEMNVSTLELGDSALYLCASSQTGELFFGEGSRLTVL.

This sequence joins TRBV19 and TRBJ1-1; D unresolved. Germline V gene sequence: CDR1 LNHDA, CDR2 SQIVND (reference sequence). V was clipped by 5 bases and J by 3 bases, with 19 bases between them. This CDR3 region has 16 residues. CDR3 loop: CASSYPGSGYDTEAFF. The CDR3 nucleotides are TGTGCCAGTAGTTACCCGGGTTCGGGGTATGACACTGAAGCTTTCTTT. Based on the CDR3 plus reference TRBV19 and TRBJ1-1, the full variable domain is DGGITQSPKYLFRKEGQNVTLSCEQNLNHDAMYWYRQDPGQGLRLIYYSQIVNDFQKGDIAEGYSVSREKKESFPLTVTSAQKNPTAFYLCASSYPGSGYDTEAFFGQGTRLTVV.

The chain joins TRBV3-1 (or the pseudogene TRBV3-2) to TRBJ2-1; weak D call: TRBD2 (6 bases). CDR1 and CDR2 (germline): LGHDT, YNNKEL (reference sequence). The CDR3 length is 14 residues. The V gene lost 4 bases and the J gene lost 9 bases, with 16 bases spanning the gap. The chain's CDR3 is CASSPPGLRGEQFF. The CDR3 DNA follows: TGTGCCAGCAGCCCCCCGGGGCTGCGGGGTGAGCAGTTCTTC.

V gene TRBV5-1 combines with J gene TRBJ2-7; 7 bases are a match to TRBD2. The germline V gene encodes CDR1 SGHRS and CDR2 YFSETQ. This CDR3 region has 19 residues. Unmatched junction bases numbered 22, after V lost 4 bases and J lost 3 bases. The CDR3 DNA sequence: TGCGCCAGCAGCCTAGTTCCCGCCAGCGACGGACGGGGGGACTACGAGCAGTACTTC. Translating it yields CASSLVPASDGRGDYEQYF. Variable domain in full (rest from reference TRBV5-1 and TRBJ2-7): KAGVTQTPRYLIKTRGQQVTLSCSPISGHRSVSWYQQTPGQGLQFLFEYFSETQRNKGNFPGRFSGRQFSNSRSEMNVSTLELGDSALYLCASSLVPASDGRGDYEQYFGPGTRLTVT.

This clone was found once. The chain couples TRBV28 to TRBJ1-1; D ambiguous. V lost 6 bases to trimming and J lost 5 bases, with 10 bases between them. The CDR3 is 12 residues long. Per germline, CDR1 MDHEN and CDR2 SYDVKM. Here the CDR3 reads CASSPRPTEAFF. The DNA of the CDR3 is TGTGCCAGCAGCCCCAGGCCAACTGAAGCTTTCTTT.

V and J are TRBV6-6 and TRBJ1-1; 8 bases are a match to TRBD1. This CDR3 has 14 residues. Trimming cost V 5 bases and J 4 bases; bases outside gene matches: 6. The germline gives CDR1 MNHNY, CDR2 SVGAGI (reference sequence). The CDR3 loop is CASSTDRAATEAFF. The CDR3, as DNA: TGTGCCAGCAGTACGGACAGGGCTGCCACTGAAGCTTTCTTT.

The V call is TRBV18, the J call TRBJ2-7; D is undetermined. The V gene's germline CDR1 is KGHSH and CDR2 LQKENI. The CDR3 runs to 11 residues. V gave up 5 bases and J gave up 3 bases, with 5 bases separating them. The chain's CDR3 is CASSSNYEQYF. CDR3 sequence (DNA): TGTGCCAGCTCATCCAACTACGAGCAGTACTTC.

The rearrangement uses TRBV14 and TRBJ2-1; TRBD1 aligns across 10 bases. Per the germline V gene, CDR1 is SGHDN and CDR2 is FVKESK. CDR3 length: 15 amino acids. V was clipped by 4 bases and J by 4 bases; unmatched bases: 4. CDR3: CASSRTGGPYNEQFF. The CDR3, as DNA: TGTGCCAGCAGCCGGACAGGGGGGCCGTACAATGAGCAGTTCTTC.